This note documents a single TCR beta chain sequence. Data came from immunoSEQ multiplex PCR; TCRdb stores just in-frame clones and leaves some out. The sample holds 150,000 to 200,000 clones, about 83% seen once. The sample belongs to a study of blood T cell repertoires in COVID-19. The CDR3 has 15 residues. Germline V lookup: CDR1 LNHDA, CDR2 SQIVND (reference sequence). The V and J ends lost 1 base and 8 bases, in that order; junction bases with no gene match: 7. The rearrangement links TRBV19 to TRBJ1-4, with TRBD1 matching 7 bases. The source of this sequence is a human donor in a cohort sampled during active COVID-19. Specimen: peripheral blood. The CDR3 nucleotides read TGTGCCAGTAGTATAGGGGACAGCGGAAGGGAAAAACTGTTTTTT. It codes for CASSIGDSGREKLFF.